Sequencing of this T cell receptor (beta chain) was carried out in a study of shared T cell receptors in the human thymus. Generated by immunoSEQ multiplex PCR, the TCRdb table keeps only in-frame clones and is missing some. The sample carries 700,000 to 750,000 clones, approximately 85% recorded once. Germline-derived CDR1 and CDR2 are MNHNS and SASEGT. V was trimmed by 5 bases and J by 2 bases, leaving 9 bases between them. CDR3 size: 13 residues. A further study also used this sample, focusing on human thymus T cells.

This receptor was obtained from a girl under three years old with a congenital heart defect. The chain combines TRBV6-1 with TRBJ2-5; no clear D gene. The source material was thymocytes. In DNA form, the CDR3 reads TGTGCCAGCAGTAGAGAATTTCAAGAGACCCAGTACTTC. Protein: CASSREFQETQYF.